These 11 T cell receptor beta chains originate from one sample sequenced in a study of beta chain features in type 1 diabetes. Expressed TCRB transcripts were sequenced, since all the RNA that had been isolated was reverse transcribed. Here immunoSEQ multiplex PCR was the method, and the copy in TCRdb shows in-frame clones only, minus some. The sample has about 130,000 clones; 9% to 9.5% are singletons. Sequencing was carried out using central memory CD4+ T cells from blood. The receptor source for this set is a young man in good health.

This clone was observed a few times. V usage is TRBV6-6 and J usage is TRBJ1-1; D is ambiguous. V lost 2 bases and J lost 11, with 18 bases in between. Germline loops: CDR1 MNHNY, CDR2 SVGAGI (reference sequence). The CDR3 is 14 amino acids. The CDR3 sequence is CASSYEWEGVGAFF. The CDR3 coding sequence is TGTGCCAGCAGTTACGAGTGGGAGGGTGTAGGCGCTTTCTTT.

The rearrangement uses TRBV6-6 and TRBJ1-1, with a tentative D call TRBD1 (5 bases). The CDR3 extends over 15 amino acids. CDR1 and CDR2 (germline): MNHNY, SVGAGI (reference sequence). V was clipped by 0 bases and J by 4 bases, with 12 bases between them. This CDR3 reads CASSYSGGDFTEAFF. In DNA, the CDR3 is TGTGCCAGCAGTTACTCGGGGGGGGACTTCACTGAAGCTTTCTTT.

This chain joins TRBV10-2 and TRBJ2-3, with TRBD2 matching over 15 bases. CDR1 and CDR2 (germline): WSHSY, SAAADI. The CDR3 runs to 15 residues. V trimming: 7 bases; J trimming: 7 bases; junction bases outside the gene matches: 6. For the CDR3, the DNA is TGCGCCAGCACTTCAGGGACTAGCGGGGGGTATACGCAGTATTTT. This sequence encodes CASTSGTSGGYTQYF.

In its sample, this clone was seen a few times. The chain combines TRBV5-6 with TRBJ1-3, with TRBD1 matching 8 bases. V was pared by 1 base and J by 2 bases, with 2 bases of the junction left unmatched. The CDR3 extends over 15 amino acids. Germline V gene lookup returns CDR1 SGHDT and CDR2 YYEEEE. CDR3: CASSLRTGTGNTIYF. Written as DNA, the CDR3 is TGTGCCAGCAGCTTGCGGACAGGGACTGGAAACACCATATATTTT. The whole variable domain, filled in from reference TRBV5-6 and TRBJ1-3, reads DAGVTQSPTHLIKTRGQQVTLRCSPKSGHDTVSWYQQALGQGPQFIFQYYEEEERQRGNFPDRFSGHQFPNYSSELNVNALLLGDSALYLCASSLRTGTGNTIYFGEGSWLTVV.

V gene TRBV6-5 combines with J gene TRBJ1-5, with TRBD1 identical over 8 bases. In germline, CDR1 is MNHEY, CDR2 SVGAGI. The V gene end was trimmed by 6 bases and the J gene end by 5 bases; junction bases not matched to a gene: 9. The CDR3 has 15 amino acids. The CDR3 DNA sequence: TGTGCCAGCAGCCGCCGGACAGGGCGCGATCAGCCCCAGCATTTT. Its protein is CASSRRTGRDQPQHF.

The CDR3 nucleotides are TGCGCCAGCAGCCCCGGACAGGTCCAGGCCGGGGAGCTGTTTTTT. Encoded protein: CASSPGQVQAGELFF. This chain links TRBV4-1 with TRBJ2-2, with 7 bases matching TRBD1. The germline V gene encodes CDR1 MGHRA and CDR2 YSYEKL. With 4 bases clipped from V and 6 bases from J, the junction kept 8 bases outside the gene matches. The CDR3 is made up of 15 amino acids.

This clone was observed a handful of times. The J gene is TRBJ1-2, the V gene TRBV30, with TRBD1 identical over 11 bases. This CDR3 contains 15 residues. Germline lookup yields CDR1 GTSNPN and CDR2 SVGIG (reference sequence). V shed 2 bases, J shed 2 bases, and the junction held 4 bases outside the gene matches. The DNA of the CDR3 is TGTGCCTGGAGTCAAGGGACAGGGGGAAACTATGGCTACACCTTC. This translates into CAWSQGTGGNYGYTF.

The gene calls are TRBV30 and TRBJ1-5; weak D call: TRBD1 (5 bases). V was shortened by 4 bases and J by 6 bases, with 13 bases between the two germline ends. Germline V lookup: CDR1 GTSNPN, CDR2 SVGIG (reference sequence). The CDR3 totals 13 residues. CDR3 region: CAWTGRAGQPQHF. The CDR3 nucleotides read TGTGCCTGGACAGGGAGGGCTGGTCAGCCCCAGCATTTT.

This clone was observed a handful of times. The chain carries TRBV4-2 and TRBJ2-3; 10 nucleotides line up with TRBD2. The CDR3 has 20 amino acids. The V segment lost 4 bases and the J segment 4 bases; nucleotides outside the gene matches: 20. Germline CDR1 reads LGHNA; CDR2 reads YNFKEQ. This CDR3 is CASSPTQSSGGAGRADTQYF. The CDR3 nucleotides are TGTGCCAGCAGCCCGACTCAGTCCAGCGGGGGGGCGGGGCGTGCAGATACGCAGTATTTT.

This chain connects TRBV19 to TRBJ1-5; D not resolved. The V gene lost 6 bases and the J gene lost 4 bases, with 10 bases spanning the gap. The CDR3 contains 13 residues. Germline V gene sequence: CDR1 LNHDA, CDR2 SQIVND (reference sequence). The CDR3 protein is CASSQGLNQPQHF. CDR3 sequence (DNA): TGTGCCAGTAGCCAAGGACTTAATCAGCCCCAGCATTTT.

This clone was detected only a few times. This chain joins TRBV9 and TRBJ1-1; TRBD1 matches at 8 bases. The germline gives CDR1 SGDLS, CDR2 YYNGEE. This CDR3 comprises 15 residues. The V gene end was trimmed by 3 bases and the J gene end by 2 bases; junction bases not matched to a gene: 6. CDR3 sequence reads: CASSASRGQNTEAFF. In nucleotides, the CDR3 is TGTGCCAGCAGCGCCTCCAGGGGGCAAAACACTGAAGCTTTCTTT.